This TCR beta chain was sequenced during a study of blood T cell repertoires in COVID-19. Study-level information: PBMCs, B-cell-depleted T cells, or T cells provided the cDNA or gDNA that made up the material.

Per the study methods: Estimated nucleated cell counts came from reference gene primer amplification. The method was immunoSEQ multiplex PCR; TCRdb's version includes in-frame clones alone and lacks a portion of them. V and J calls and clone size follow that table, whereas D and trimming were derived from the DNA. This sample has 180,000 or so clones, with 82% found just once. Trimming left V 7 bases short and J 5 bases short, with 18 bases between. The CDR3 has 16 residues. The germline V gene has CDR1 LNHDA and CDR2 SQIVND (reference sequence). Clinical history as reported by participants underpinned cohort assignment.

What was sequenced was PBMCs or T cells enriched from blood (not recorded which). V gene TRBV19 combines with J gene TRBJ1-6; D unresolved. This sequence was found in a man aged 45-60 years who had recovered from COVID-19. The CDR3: CASTHLIPSDNSPLHF. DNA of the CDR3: TGTGCCAGTACTCATTTAATTCCGTCGGATAATTCACCCCTCCACTTT.